A single sample gave rise to the 13 T cell receptor beta chains below, sequenced in a study of T cell repertoires in cytomegalovirus infection. TCRdb reprocessed the reads with MiXCR, giving one entry per CDR3 protein. The sample carries about 360,000 distinct CDR3 sequences, 18% recorded once. Sequencing was performed on PBMCs. The source of these receptors is a human donor in good health (CMV status not recorded). Some clones in this sample may be carry-over from other donors' samples.

This clonotype was counted only a few times. This sequence joins TRBV20-1 and TRBJ1-1; tentative D call: TRBD1 (5 bases). Trimming shortened V by 1 base and J by 4 bases, and 10 bases separated the two germline ends. The CDR3 loop spans 13 amino acids. The germline V gene has CDR1 DFQATT and CDR2 SNEGSKA (reference sequence). The CDR3 bases are TGCAGTGCTAGAGGCGGGACGGGCACTGAAGCTTTCTTT. This encodes CSARGGTGTEAFF.

The sample holds many counts of this clonotype. The J gene is TRBJ2-1, the V gene TRBV7-2; a weak D match, TRBD2 (5 bases). The CDR3 runs to 14 residues. The germline CDR1 and CDR2 sequences are SGHTA and FQGNSA. Trimming removed 2 bases at V and 3 bases at J, with 8 bases between. The CDR3 reads CASSLSSSYNEQFF. Here the CDR3 DNA reads TGTGCCAGCAGCTTATCTAGCAGCTACAATGAGCAGTTCTTC.

This clonotype was recorded a few times. The chain joins TRBV6-2 or TRBV6-3 to TRBJ2-1; 9 nucleotides match TRBD1. Germline V CDR1 and CDR2: MNHEY, SVGEGT. The CDR3 has 15 residues. The V gene end was trimmed by 6 bases and the J gene end by 10 bases; junction bases not matched to a gene: 13. The CDR3 region is CASSSPGQGASEQFF. The CDR3 coding sequence is TGTGCCAGCAGCTCGCCGGGACAGGGAGCTTCCGAGCAGTTCTTC.

Only a few counts were recorded for this clonotype. The chain combines TRBV4-2 with TRBJ1-5; 7 positions match TRBD1. Losses at the gene ends were 1 base for V and 5 bases for J; bases not matched to a gene: 5. This CDR3 comprises 15 residues. Germline loops: CDR1 LGHNA, CDR2 YNFKEQ. CDR3 sequence (DNA): TGTGCCAGCAGCCAAGTGGGACAGAACCATCAGCCCCAGCATTTT. Amino acids: CASSQVGQNHQPQHF.

About this clonotype: A read error may account for a junction end that differs from germline. This sequence joins TRBV20-1 and TRBJ2-3; TRBD1 might be the D (6 bases). Germline lookup yields CDR1 DFQATT and CDR2 SNEGSKA (reference sequence). This CDR3 has 13 amino acids. CDR3 region: CSAREGGTDTQYF. The CDR3 DNA reads TGCAGTGCCAGAGAGGGGGGCACAGATACGCAGTATTTT.

In this sample, this clonotype turned up many times. This rearrangement joins TRBV7-8 to TRBJ1-2; D is perhaps TRBD1 (5 bases). This CDR3 comprises 15 residues. Between the trimmed V and J ends, which lost 3 bases and 8 bases, there was a span of 19 bases. Germline-derived CDR1 and CDR2 are SGHVS and FQNEAQ. The CDR3 protein is CASSFNGLQGSGYTF. CDR3 DNA sequence: TGTGCCAGCAGCTTTAATGGTCTCCAGGGATCGGGCTACACCTTC.

This clonotype has only a few counts. This chain connects TRBV7-2 to TRBJ2-7; possibly TRBD1 for D (5 bases). The CDR3 has 14 residues. Trimming shortened V by 1 base and J by 5 bases, and 12 bases separated the two germline ends. Germline CDR1 reads SGHTA; CDR2 reads FQGNSA. CDR3 amino acids: CASSLVRGSHEQYF. CDR3 nucleotide sequence: TGTGCCAGCAGCTTAGTTAGGGGATCCCACGAGCAGTACTTC.

This clonotype was seen a few times. The V gene is TRBV2, the J gene TRBJ1-6; D call uncertain. V was pared by 4 bases and J by 7 bases, with 11 bases between. CDR1 SNHLY and CDR2 FYNNEI come from the germline V gene. The CDR3 consists of 14 residues. CDR3 sequence (DNA): TGTGCCAGCAGTGTCCAGGCAGCCAATTCACCCCTCCACTTT. Its translation: CASSVQAANSPLHF.

This clonotype has ten or more counts. The rearrangement links TRBV5-5 to TRBJ1-5, with D unclear. Germline assignment: CDR1 SGHKS and CDR2 YYEKEE (reference sequence). Trimming took 1 base from V and 6 from J, leaving 8 bases between them. The length of the CDR3 is 13 residues. The CDR3 DNA reads TGTGCCAGCAGCTTGATGGTAGGTCAGCCCCAGCATTTT. This gives the protein CASSLMVGQPQHF.

This clonotype is a singleton in its sample. The chain carries TRBV6-5 and TRBJ2-5, with 12 bases matching TRBD2. The V segment lost 11 bases and the J segment 4 bases; nucleotides outside the gene matches: 8. From germline, CDR1 is MNHEY and CDR2 SVGAGI. The CDR3 spans 14 residues. Here the CDR3 DNA reads TGTGCCGATGATGGACTAGCGGGACCAGAGACCCAGTACTTC. Amino acids: CADDGLAGPETQYF.

This clonotype came up many times. This chain joins TRBV11-2 and TRBJ2-1; unclear D gene. V lost 2 bases and J lost 0, with 8 bases in between. This CDR3 is built from 15 residues. Germline V lookup: CDR1 SGHAT, CDR2 FQNNGV. CDR3 amino acids: CASSLTPSSYNEQFF. The CDR3 DNA reads TGTGCCAGCAGCTTAACCCCGAGCTCCTACAATGAGCAGTTCTTC.

This sequence joins TRBV12-3 or TRBV12-4 and TRBJ2-7, with 7 bases that match TRBD2. The CDR3 spans 17 residues. J lost 3 bases, V lost 3 bases, and 14 bases had no gene match. The CDR3 sequence is CASSFSPAGTDFYEQYF. The DNA for the CDR3 is TGTGCCAGCAGTTTCTCCCCAGCGGGGACCGACTTCTACGAGCAGTACTTC.

The chain joins TRBV10-3 to TRBJ2-3, with TRBD2 matching over 13 bases. The CDR3 loop spans 21 amino acids. With V trimmed by 6 bases and J by 1 base, 19 bases remained unmatched. Germline V gene sequence: CDR1 ENHRY, CDR2 SYGVKD. Here the CDR3 reads CAISQLGLAGAGGGGTDTQYF. For the CDR3, the DNA is TGTGCCATCAGCCAACTCGGACTAGCGGGAGCAGGAGGGGGGGGCACAGATACGCAGTATTTT.